This record concerns one T cell receptor (beta chain) sequence. Its antigen remains unknown. Run at survey level, the immunoSEQ assay was version v3.0. Assay used: immunoSEQ multiplex PCR; TCRdb lists only in-frame clones, some missing. The repertoire holds about 26,000 clones, about 86% seen once, with around 5.2% in the top ten. This specimen belongs to a study of long-term antiretroviral therapy in people with HIV. General study findings and limits: Diversity rose after ART but stayed below transplant donor controls. Clones with expansion before ART led the repertoire at all time points.

Germline loops: CDR1 GTSNPN, CDR2 SVGIG (reference sequence). Deletions cut 2 bases from V and 0 bases from J, with 8 bases between. The CDR3 contains 14 residues. V is TRBV30 and J is TRBJ1-5; a weak D match, TRBD1 (6 bases). The source is a man between 35 and 55 years old with HIV. The source material was unsorted PBMCs, sampled just over 2.6 years after starting antiretroviral therapy. DNA of the CDR3: TGTGCCTGGAGTTACAGGGCTAGCAATCAGCCCCAGCATTTT. As protein: CAWSYRASNQPQHF.